These 11 T cell receptor beta chains originate from one sample sequenced in a study of T cells after yellow fever vaccination. In TCRdb, the 5' RACE reads were re-called with MiXCR into one record per CDR3 protein. Seen here are more than 450,000 distinct CDR3 sequences, about a fifth observed once, and the top ten hold roughly a sixth. The material sequenced was PBMCs, taken about 20 days after the first yellow fever vaccination. These receptors came from a man younger than 35 who received the YFV17D yellow fever vaccine.

The chain uses TRBV20-1 and TRBJ2-3; D remains unclear. The CDR3 covers 16 residues. Germline CDR1 reads DFQATT; CDR2 reads SNEGSKA (reference sequence). V was pared by 3 bases and J by 2 bases, with 18 bases between. CDR3 coding DNA: TGCAGTGCTAGGGAGAGCGTGTCCCAATACACAGATACGCAGTATTTT. This codes for CSARESVSQYTDTQYF.

The V gene is TRBV7-9, the J gene TRBJ1-6; 8 bases agree with TRBD1. Germline V lookup: CDR1 SEHNR, CDR2 FQNEAQ (reference sequence). CDR3 size: 17 residues. V trimming: 5 bases; J trimming: 7 bases; junction bases outside the gene matches: 13. The CDR3: CASSPPGQGGGNSPLHF. The DNA of the CDR3 is TGTGCCAGCAGCCCTCCAGGACAGGGCGGAGGAAATTCACCCCTCCACTTT.

This clonotype appeared a few times. V usage is TRBV20-1 and J usage is TRBJ2-7; tentatively, D is TRBD2 (5 bases). V shed 3 bases and J shed 3 bases, with 18 bases lying between them. CDR3 length equals 15 residues. Germline V gene lookup returns CDR1 DFQATT and CDR2 SNEGSKA (reference sequence). The CDR3 nucleotides read TGCAGTGCTAGGGGAGAGGGCAGAGGAGACTACGAGCAGTACTTC. Its protein is CSARGEGRGDYEQYF.

The V and J genes are TRBV18 and TRBJ1-5; 8 bases fit TRBD1. The ends lost 2 bases at V and 1 base at J; junction bases unmatched: 4. There are 16 residues in the CDR3. From germline, CDR1 is KGHSH and CDR2 LQKENI. DNA of the CDR3: TGTGCCAGCTCACCAGGACAGGGTGGAAGCAATCAGCCCCAGCATTTT. Protein sequence: CASSPGQGGSNQPQHF. The entire variable domain, with the rest obtained from reference TRBV18 and TRBJ1-5, is as follows: NAGVMQNPRHLVRRRGQEARLRCSPMKGHSHVYWYRQLPEEGLKFMVYLQKENIIDESGMPKERFSAEFPKEGPSILRIQQVVRGDSAAYFCASSPGQGGSNQPQHFGDGTRLSIL.

This clonotype came up a few times. CDR3 in DNA: TGCGCCAGCAGCCAGCAGCGCGCCGTCACAGATACGCAGTATTTT. Protein: CASSQQRAVTDTQYF. The chain has TRBV4-3 and TRBJ2-3; D remains ambiguous. Looked up from germline, CDR1 is LGHNA and CDR2 is YSLEER. CDR3 length: 15 amino acids. Trimming shortened V by 3 bases and J by 2 bases, and 12 bases separated the two germline ends.

In this sample, this clonotype turned up a few times. This sequence joins TRBV7-8 and TRBJ1-4; tentatively, D is TRBD1 (6 bases). This CDR3 contains 16 residues. V was cut by 5 bases and J by 6 bases, with 19 bases left in between. Germline values: CDR1 SGHVS, CDR2 FQNEAQ. The CDR3 nucleotides are TGTGCCAGCAGCCCGGGGTCGGGGGGGCGCCATGAAAAACTGTTTTTT. This translates into CASSPGSGGRHEKLFF.

In its sample, this clonotype was seen a few times. The chain uses TRBV5-1 and TRBJ2-1; D is unclear. The V gene lost 7 bases and the J gene lost 10 bases, with 15 bases spanning the gap. Germline V lookup: CDR1 SGHRS, CDR2 YFSETQ. There are 12 residues in the CDR3. CDR3 amino acids: CASHLTAGEQFF. In nucleotides, the CDR3 is TGCGCCAGCCATTTGACGGCCGGGGAGCAGTTCTTC.

The chain recombines TRBV4-3 with TRBJ2-3, with TRBD1 as a possible D gene (6 bases). The CDR3 is made up of 16 amino acids. V lost 1 base and J lost 3, with 14 bases in between. Germline lookup yields CDR1 LGHNA and CDR2 YSLEER. CDR3 nucleotide sequence: TGCGCCAGCAGCCAAGGGGGGACGAGGGGGACAGATACGCAGTATTTT. Protein: CASSQGGTRGTDTQYF.

This clonotype showed up just a few times. The CDR3 region is CATSKRTEPYGYTF. The CDR3 DNA reads TGTGCCACTTCGAAAAGGACAGAGCCCTATGGCTACACCTTC. This chain links TRBV27 with TRBJ1-2; D is possibly TRBD1 (6 bases). CDR1 MNHEY and CDR2 SMNVEV come from the germline V gene (reference sequence). The V end lost 10 bases, the J end lost 4 bases, and 19 bases lay between the germline ends. This CDR3 comprises 14 residues.

The J gene is TRBJ1-2, the V gene TRBV12-3 or TRBV12-4; D perhaps matches TRBD1 (6 bases). V lost 7 bases to trimming and J lost 3 bases, with 12 bases between them. The CDR3 loop spans 13 amino acids. The CDR3 DNA reads as TGTGCCAGCACCCGGGGACATTACTATGGCTACACCTTC. Translating it yields CASTRGHYYGYTF.

The gene calls are TRBV6-2 or TRBV6-3 and TRBJ2-7; 13 nucleotides align to TRBD2. The ends lost 7 bases at V and 2 bases at J; junction bases unmatched: 8. The length of the CDR3 is 16 residues. Looked up from germline, CDR1 is MNHEY and CDR2 is SVGEGT. The CDR3 DNA is TGTGCCAGCACCGGACTAGCGGGGGACCGGCCCTACGAGCAGTACGTC. Translation gives CASTGLAGDRPYEQYV.